This TCR beta chain was profiled in a study of blood T cell repertoires in COVID-19. Across the whole study: Researchers got acute and convalescent COVID-19 samples from the United States, Italy and Spain.

This clone has more than one count but fewer than ten. Profiled with immunoSEQ multiplex PCR; TCRdb holds only in-frame clones, not every one. The data contain under 200,000 clones, under 85% of them singletons. The J segment lost 2 bases and the V segment lost 1 base, leaving 4 bases of the junction unmatched. The germline V gene has CDR1 SGHNT and CDR2 YYREEE (reference sequence). The CDR3 runs 15 residues. This sequence was found in a woman older than 75 with acute or convalescent COVID-19. This chain connects TRBV5-4 to TRBJ2-7; 9 bases match TRBD2. The material sequenced was peripheral blood. In nucleotides, the CDR3 is TGTGCCAGCAGCTTGTCTAGCGGGGCCCCCTACGAGCAGTACTTC. Amino acid sequence: CASSLSSGAPYEQYF. Filled out from reference TRBV5-4 and TRBJ2-7, the complete variable domain reads ETGVTQSPTHLIKTRGQQVTLRCSSQSGHNTVSWYQQALGQGPQFIFQYYREEENGRGNFPPRFSGLQFPNYSSELNVNALELDDSALYLCASSLSSGAPYEQYFGPGTRLTVT.